Listed here are 28 T cell receptor beta chains from one sample, sequenced in a study of cytomegalovirus exposure and HLA in healthy donors. TCRdb's table, derived via immunoSEQ multiplex PCR, lists solely in-frame clones and lacks some. The table lists around 350,000 clones, just over 85% of them singletons. The sequencing sample was made of PBMCs. The receptor set was obtained from a woman younger than 30 in good health and CMV-seronegative.

The rearrangement uses TRBV28 and TRBJ2-7; no clear D gene. The V and J ends lost 5 bases and 0 bases respectively, with 8 bases between them. This CDR3 is built from 13 residues. Germline V gene data show CDR1 as MDHEN and CDR2 as SYDVKM. CDR3 in DNA: TGTGCCAGCAGTACACGGGTCTCCTACGAGCAGTACTTC. Its protein is CASSTRVSYEQYF.

This chain uses TRBV2 with TRBJ2-3; TRBD2 aligns across 9 bases. V gave up 5 bases and J gave up 0 bases; unmatched junction bases: 3. The CDR3 runs to 15 residues. The germline CDR1 and CDR2 sequences are SNHLY and FYNNEI. Here the CDR3 DNA reads TGTGCCAGCAGTCTGACTAGCGGAAGCACAGATACGCAGTATTTT. It is translated as CASSLTSGSTDTQYF.

J is TRBJ2-6 and V is TRBV7-3; 10 bases line up with TRBD2. The V and J ends lost 5 bases and 4 bases, in that order; junction bases with no gene match: 8. This CDR3 is built from 17 residues. Germline CDR1 reads SGHTA; CDR2 reads FQGTGA. Here the CDR3 reads CASSLGLAASGANVLTF. In nucleotides, the CDR3 is TGTGCCAGCAGCCTCGGACTAGCGGCCTCCGGGGCCAACGTCCTGACTTTC. Full variable domain (outside the CDR3, taken from reference TRBV7-3 and TRBJ2-6): GAGVSQTPSNKVTEKGKYVELRCDPISGHTALYWYRQSLGQGPEFLIYFQGTGAADDSGLPNDRFFAVRPEGSVSTLKIQRTERGDSAVYLCASSLGLAASGANVLTFGAGSRLTVL.

The genes are TRBV19 and TRBJ2-7; D perhaps matches TRBD2 (6 bases). The CDR3 sequence is 15 residues long. Trimming removed 7 bases from V and 0 bases from J, with 16 bases in between. Looked up from germline, CDR1 is LNHDA and CDR2 is SQIVND (reference sequence). The CDR3 region has the DNA TGTGCCAGTACCCCAGGGACTTCGAGCTCCTACGAGCAGTACTTC. It encodes CASTPGTSSSYEQYF.

This clone was detected once. V and J are TRBV2 and TRBJ2-2, with a tentative D call TRBD1 (6 bases). V was pared by 6 bases and J by 2 bases, with 13 bases between. The CDR3 is made up of 15 amino acids. The germline V gene has CDR1 SNHLY and CDR2 FYNNEI. CDR3 nucleotide sequence: TGTGCCAGCAGCAGAACAGGGATTAACACCGGGGAGCTGTTTTTT. Protein sequence: CASSRTGINTGELFF.

The chain recombines TRBV2 with TRBJ2-7, with 10 bases fitting TRBD1. Unmatched junction bases numbered 5, after V lost 4 bases and J lost 5 bases. Germline lookup yields CDR1 SNHLY and CDR2 FYNNEI. The CDR3 covers 14 residues. The CDR3 spells CASSVGTGDNEQYF. CDR3 nucleotides: TGTGCCAGCAGTGTAGGGACAGGGGACAACGAGCAGTACTTC.

CDR3 in DNA: TGTGCCAGCAGCCCAATAGCGGGGTCATATACGCAGTATTTT. Translating gives CASSPIAGSYTQYF. The chain recombines TRBV7-9 with TRBJ2-3; 8 nucleotides align to TRBD2. Looked up from germline, CDR1 is SEHNR and CDR2 is FQNEAQ (reference sequence). V dropped 5 bases and J dropped 7; count of bases not matched to a gene: 8. CDR3 length equals 14 residues. The full variable domain, in which reference TRBV7-9 and TRBJ2-3 provide the parts outside the CDR3, is DTGVSQNPRHKITKRGQNVTFRCDPISEHNRLYWYRQTLGQGPEFLTYFQNEAQLEKSRLLSDRFSAERPKGSFSTLEIQRTEQGDSAMYLCASSPIAGSYTQYFGPGTRLTVL.

This clone was seen a few times. Other nucleotide sequences in the sample specify the same CDR3. The V and J genes are TRBV7-3 and TRBJ1-1; D is unresolved. The V and J ends lost 2 bases and 0 bases respectively, with 4 bases between them. This CDR3 region has 13 residues. Germline assignment: CDR1 SGHTA and CDR2 FQGTGA. In nucleotides, the CDR3 is TGTGCCAGCAGCTTATCAGTGAACACTGAAGCTTTCTTT. It translates to CASSLSVNTEAFF.

This clone was observed once. This rearrangement joins TRBV29-1 to TRBJ2-1; 8 nucleotides align to TRBD1. The J segment lost 3 bases and the V segment lost 1 base, leaving 8 bases of the junction unmatched. CDR3 length equals 16 residues. CDR1 and CDR2 (germline): SQVTM, ANQGSEA. CDR3 amino acids: CSVEGGTGGLYNEQFF. The CDR3 nucleotides read TGCAGCGTTGAAGGGGGGACAGGCGGCCTCTACAATGAGCAGTTCTTC.

This chain connects TRBV5-1 to TRBJ1-1, with D unresolved. Per germline, CDR1 SGHRS and CDR2 YFSETQ. The CDR3 runs 12 residues. Trimming removed 2 bases from V and 3 bases from J, with 5 bases in between. The CDR3 loop is CASSFGDTEAFF. The CDR3 bases are TGCGCCAGCAGCTTCGGGGACACTGAAGCTTTCTTT.

V gene TRBV21-1 combines with J gene TRBJ2-7; TRBD1 is the table's D call, not checked against the DNA. TRBV21-1 is an annotated pseudogene. CDR3 length: 13 residues. The CDR3 loop reads CASNRQGYYEQYF. In nucleotides, the CDR3 is TGTGCCAGCAACCGACAGGGGTACTACGAGCAGTACTTC.

V and J are TRBV30 and TRBJ2-1; D possibly corresponds to TRBD1 (5 bases). The CDR3 has 15 amino acids. Per germline, CDR1 GTSNPN and CDR2 SVGIG (reference sequence). Trimming stripped 8 bases from V and 2 bases from J, with 19 bases between. The CDR3 loop reads CARSTDSTPYNEQFF. For the CDR3, the DNA is TGTGCCCGCTCGACTGACAGTACGCCCTACAATGAGCAGTTCTTC.

The V and J genes are TRBV29-1 and TRBJ2-2, with TRBD1 matching over 7 bases. Looked up from germline, CDR1 is SQVTM and CDR2 is ANQGSEA. The CDR3 length is 12 residues. Unmatched junction bases numbered 2, after V lost 4 bases and J lost 6 bases. CDR3 bases: TGCAGCGTTGGGCAGGGGGCCGGGGAGCTGTTTTTT. Its protein product is CSVGQGAGELFF.

V usage is TRBV27 and J usage is TRBJ2-7; TRBD1 aligns across 9 bases. The V gene end was trimmed by 6 bases and the J gene end by 4 bases; junction bases not matched to a gene: 7. The CDR3 covers 14 residues. Per germline, CDR1 MNHEY and CDR2 SMNVEV (reference sequence). As DNA, the CDR3 is TGTGCCAGCAGCCTAGGGACAGGGCGGTACGAGCAGTACTTC. This gives the protein CASSLGTGRYEQYF.

This chain links TRBV19 with TRBJ1-1; D ambiguous. The CDR3 loop spans 14 amino acids. Trimming removed 5 bases from V and 1 base from J, with 11 bases in between. The germline gives CDR1 LNHDA, CDR2 SQIVND (reference sequence). DNA for the CDR3: TGTGCCAGTAGTCCCTGGGCCAGGAACACTGAAGCTTTCTTT. Translating gives CASSPWARNTEAFF. Filled out from reference TRBV19 and TRBJ1-1, the complete variable domain reads DGGITQSPKYLFRKEGQNVTLSCEQNLNHDAMYWYRQDPGQGLRLIYYSQIVNDFQKGDIAEGYSVSREKKESFPLTVTSAQKNPTAFYLCASSPWARNTEAFFGQGTRLTVV.

The chain is built from TRBV6-5 and TRBJ2-5, with a weak D call TRBD1 (5 bases). V was shortened by 4 bases and J by 2 bases, with 11 bases between the two germline ends. The CDR3 loop spans 14 amino acids. CDR1 is MNHEY and CDR2 is SVGAGI in the germline V gene. The CDR3 nucleotides read TGTGCCAGCAGTTGGGCAGGGTTGCAAGAGACCCAGTACTTC. Its protein is CASSWAGLQETQYF.

V usage is TRBV5-1 and J usage is TRBJ2-7, with 10 bases that match TRBD1. The V gene's germline CDR1 is SGHRS and CDR2 YFSETQ. CDR3 size: 14 residues. With V trimmed by 3 bases and J by 5 bases, 5 bases remained unmatched. Here the CDR3 reads CASSSRDRGHEQYF. For the CDR3, the DNA is TGCGCCAGCAGCTCCCGGGACAGGGGTCACGAGCAGTACTTC. Full variable domain (remainder filled in from reference TRBV5-1 and TRBJ2-7): KAGVTQTPRYLIKTRGQQVTLSCSPISGHRSVSWYQQTPGQGLQFLFEYFSETQRNKGNFPGRFSGRQFSNSRSEMNVSTLELGDSALYLCASSSRDRGHEQYFGPGTRLTVT.

The CDR3 DNA is TGTGCCAGCAGCTCCCGACAGGGACCAGCCTACGAGCAGTACTTC. Protein sequence: CASSSRQGPAYEQYF. The V and J genes are TRBV7-9 and TRBJ2-7; 7 nucleotides match TRBD1. Germline assignment: CDR1 SEHNR and CDR2 FQNEAQ (reference sequence). V was clipped by 4 bases and J by 2 bases; unmatched bases: 8. CDR3 length: 15 residues.

This clone was found a few times. The rearrangement joins TRBV7-9 to TRBJ1-6; weak D call: TRBD1 (5 bases). This CDR3 region has 15 residues. The germline CDR1 and CDR2 sequences are SEHNR and FQNEAQ (reference sequence). The V end was cut by 6 bases, the J end by 11 bases, with 20 bases between. The DNA for the CDR3 is TGTGCCAGCAGTCCGGCGGGACTCCATGAGGCACCCCTCCACTTT. Translating it yields CASSPAGLHEAPLHF.

This chain uses TRBV6-1 with TRBJ2-1, with TRBD1 matching 11 bases. The CDR3 length is 16 residues. CDR1 and CDR2 (germline): MNHNS, SASEGT. The junction had 10 bases not matched to a gene; V was cut back by 4 bases and J by 8 bases. CDR3 sequence: CASSALIGTGGDEQFF. The CDR3 bases are TGTGCCAGCAGTGCCCTTATCGGGACAGGGGGGGATGAGCAGTTCTTC.

The chain joins TRBV4-2 to TRBJ2-3, with a weak D call TRBD1 (6 bases). The V end lost 0 bases, the J end lost 0 bases, and 7 bases lay between the germline ends. CDR1 is LGHNA and CDR2 is YNFKEQ in the germline V gene. CDR3 length equals 15 residues. As DNA, the CDR3 is TGTGCCAGCAGCCAAGAAGGGGGAAGCACAGATACGCAGTATTTT. Encoded protein: CASSQEGGSTDTQYF.

This clone was detected only once. The V gene is TRBV11-3, the J gene TRBJ2-1; 14 bases line up with TRBD2. Germline values: CDR1 SGHNT, CDR2 YENEEA. With V trimmed by 0 bases and J by 6 bases, 4 bases remained unmatched. The CDR3 extends over 17 amino acids. CDR3 sequence: CASSLDRGTSGSNEQFF. The CDR3 nucleotides are TGTGCCAGCAGCTTAGATCGGGGGACTAGCGGGAGCAATGAGCAGTTCTTC. The variable domain in full, with the rest retrieved from reference TRBV11-3 and TRBJ2-1, is EAGVVQSPRYKIIEKKQPVAFWCNPISGHNTLYWYLQNLGQGPELLIRYENEEAVDDSQLPKDRFSAERLKGVDSTLKIQPAELGDSAVYLCASSLDRGTSGSNEQFFGPGTRLTVL.

This clone has a handful of counts. V and J are TRBV6-5 and TRBJ2-2; D gene unclear. The germline gives CDR1 MNHEY, CDR2 SVGAGI. Trimming removed 2 bases at V and 5 bases at J, with 3 bases between. The CDR3 is 12 amino acids. CDR3 in amino acids: CASSYRTGELFF. The CDR3 DNA sequence: TGTGCCAGCAGTTACCGGACCGGGGAGCTGTTTTTT.

This clone was seen a few times. This CDR3 reads CASRTGGWTEAFF. For the CDR3, the DNA is TGTGCCAGCAGGACAGGGGGCTGGACTGAAGCTTTCTTT. The rearrangement links TRBV13 to TRBJ1-1; TRBD1 matches 10 bases. CDR1 is PRHDT, CDR2 FYEKMQ, per germline (reference sequence). CDR3 length equals 13 residues. V lost 6 bases, J lost 5 bases, and 3 bases stayed unmatched.

The J gene is TRBJ2-7, the V gene TRBV6-5; 8 nucleotides line up with TRBD2. The CDR3 is 12 amino acids. Germline V gene data show CDR1 as MNHEY and CDR2 as SVGAGI. V trimming: 6 bases; J trimming: 8 bases; junction bases outside the gene matches: 6. The CDR3 DNA follows: TGTGCCAGCAGCCCTCGGGGGGGACAGCAGTACTTC. Its translation: CASSPRGGQQYF.

In the case of this clone: A junction end diverges from the germline sequence, so it may reflect a read error. The chain is built from TRBV2 and TRBJ2-7, with no clear D. Germline loops: CDR1 SNHLY, CDR2 FYNNEI. This CDR3 is 15 amino acids long. CDR3 loop: CASSPSGAFSSEQYF. CDR3 bases: TGTGCCAGCAGTCCCTCCGGAGCATTCTCCTCCGAGCAGTACTTC.

The chain carries TRBV2 and TRBJ1-1; 9 nucleotides match TRBD1. Per germline, CDR1 SNHLY and CDR2 FYNNEI. The CDR3 spans 14 residues. V lost 6 bases and J lost 4; bases outside the gene matches: 6. CDR3 loop: CASRVQGAGTEAFF. CDR3 sequence (DNA): TGTGCCAGCAGAGTACAGGGGGCTGGCACTGAAGCTTTCTTT.

The rearrangement links TRBV29-1 to TRBJ2-2, with 7 bases fitting TRBD1. In germline, CDR1 is SQVTM, CDR2 ANQGSEA. The J segment lost 0 bases and the V segment lost 3 bases, leaving 4 bases of the junction unmatched. This CDR3 is built from 15 residues. For the CDR3, the DNA is TGCAGCGTTGAGAGTCAGGGGGCGAACACCGGGGAGCTGTTTTTT. This gives the protein CSVESQGANTGELFF.